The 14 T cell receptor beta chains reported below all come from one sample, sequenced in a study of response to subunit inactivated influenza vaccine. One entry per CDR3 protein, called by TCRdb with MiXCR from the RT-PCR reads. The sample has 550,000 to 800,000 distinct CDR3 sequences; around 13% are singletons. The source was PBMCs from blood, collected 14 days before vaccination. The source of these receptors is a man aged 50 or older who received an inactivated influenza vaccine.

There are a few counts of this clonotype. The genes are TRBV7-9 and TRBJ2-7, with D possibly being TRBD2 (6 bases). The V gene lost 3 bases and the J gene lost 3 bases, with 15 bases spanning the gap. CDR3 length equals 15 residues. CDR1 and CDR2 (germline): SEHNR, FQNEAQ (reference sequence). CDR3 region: CASSFSLDGSYEQYF. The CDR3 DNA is TGTGCCAGCAGCTTCTCTCTGGACGGGAGCTACGAGCAGTACTTC.

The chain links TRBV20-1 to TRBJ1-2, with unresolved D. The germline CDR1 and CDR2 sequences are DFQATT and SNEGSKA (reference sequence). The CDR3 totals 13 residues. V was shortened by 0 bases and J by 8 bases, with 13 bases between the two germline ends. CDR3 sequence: CSARDQINRGYTF. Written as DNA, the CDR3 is TGCAGTGCTAGAGATCAAATAAATCGGGGCTACACCTTC.

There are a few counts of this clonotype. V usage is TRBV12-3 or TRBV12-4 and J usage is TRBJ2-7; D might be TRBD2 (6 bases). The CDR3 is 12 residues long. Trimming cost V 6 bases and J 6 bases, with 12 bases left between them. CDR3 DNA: TGTGCCAGCAGCCCCCCCGGGGGCGAGCAGTACTTC. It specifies CASSPPGGEQYF.

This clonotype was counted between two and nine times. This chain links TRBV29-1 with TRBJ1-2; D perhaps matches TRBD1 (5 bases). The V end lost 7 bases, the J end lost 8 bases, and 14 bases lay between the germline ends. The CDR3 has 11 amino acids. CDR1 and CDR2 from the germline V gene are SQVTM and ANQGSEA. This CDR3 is CSAGDGAGYTF. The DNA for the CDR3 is TGCAGCGCCGGGGATGGGGCCGGCTACACCTTC.

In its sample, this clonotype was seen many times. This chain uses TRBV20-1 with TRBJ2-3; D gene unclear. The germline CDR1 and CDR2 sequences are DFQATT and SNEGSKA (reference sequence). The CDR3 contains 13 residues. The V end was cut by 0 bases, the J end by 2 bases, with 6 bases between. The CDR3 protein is CSARDPYTDTQYF. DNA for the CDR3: TGCAGTGCTAGAGATCCCTACACAGATACGCAGTATTTT.

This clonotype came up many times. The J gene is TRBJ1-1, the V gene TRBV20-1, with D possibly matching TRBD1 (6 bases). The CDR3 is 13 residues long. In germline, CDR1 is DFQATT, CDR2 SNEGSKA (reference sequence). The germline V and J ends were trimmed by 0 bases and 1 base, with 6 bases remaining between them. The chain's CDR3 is CSARDRGNTEAFF. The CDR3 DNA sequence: TGCAGTGCTAGAGACAGGGGGAACACTGAAGCTTTCTTT.

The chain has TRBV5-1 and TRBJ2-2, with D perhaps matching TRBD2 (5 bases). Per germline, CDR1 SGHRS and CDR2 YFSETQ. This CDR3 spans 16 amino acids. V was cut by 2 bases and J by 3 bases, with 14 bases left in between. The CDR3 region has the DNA TGCGCCAGCAGCTTTTCGGGCGGGTCGGACACCGGGGAGCTGTTTTTT. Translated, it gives CASSFSGGSDTGELFF.

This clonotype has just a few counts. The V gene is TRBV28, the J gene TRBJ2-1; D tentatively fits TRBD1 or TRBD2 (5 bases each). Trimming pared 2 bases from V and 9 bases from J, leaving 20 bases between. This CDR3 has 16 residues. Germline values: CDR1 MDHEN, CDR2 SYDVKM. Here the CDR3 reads CASSLPLAGFRSEQFF. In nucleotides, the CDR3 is TGTGCCAGCAGTTTACCTCTAGCAGGGTTTAGAAGTGAGCAGTTCTTC.

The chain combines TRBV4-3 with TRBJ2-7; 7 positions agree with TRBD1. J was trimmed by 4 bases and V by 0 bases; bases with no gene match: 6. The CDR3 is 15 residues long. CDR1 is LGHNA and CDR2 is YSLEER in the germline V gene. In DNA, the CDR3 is TGCGCCAGCAGCCAAGATTCGGCCAGGGGGTACGAGCAGTACTTC. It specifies CASSQDSARGYEQYF.

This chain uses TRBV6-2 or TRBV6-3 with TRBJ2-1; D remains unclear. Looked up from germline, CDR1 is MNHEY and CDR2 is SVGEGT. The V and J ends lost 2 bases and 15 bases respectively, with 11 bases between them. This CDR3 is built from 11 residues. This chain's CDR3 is CASSYEGLGFF. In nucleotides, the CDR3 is TGTGCCAGCAGTTACGAAGGGTTGGGGTTCTTC.

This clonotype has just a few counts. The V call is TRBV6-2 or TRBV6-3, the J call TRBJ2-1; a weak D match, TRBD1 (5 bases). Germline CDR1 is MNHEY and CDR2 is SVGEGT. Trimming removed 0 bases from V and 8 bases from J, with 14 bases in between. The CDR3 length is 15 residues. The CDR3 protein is CASSYSWGPLYEQFF. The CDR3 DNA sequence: TGTGCCAGCAGTTACTCCTGGGGCCCGTTGTATGAGCAGTTCTTC.

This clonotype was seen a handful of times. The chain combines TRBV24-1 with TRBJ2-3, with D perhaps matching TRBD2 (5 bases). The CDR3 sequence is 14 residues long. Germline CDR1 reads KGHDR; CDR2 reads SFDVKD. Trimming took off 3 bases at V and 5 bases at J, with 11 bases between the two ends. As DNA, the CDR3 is TGTGCCACCAGTGATACTAGGAGTGGAGATACGCAGTATTTT. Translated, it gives CATSDTRSGDTQYF.

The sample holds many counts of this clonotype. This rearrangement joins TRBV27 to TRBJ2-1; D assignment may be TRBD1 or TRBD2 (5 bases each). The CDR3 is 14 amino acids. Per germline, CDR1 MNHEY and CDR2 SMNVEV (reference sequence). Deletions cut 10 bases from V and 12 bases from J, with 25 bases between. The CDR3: CATSPGFAPGRQFF. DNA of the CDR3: TGTGCCACTTCACCAGGTTTCGCCCCAGGGAGGCAGTTCTTC.

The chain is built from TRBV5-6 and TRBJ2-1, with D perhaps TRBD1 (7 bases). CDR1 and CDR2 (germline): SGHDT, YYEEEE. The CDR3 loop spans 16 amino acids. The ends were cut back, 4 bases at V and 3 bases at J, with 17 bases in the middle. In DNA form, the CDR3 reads TGTGCCAGCAGCACTAAAACAGGGGAGGTCTACAATGAGCAGTTCTTC. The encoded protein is CASSTKTGEVYNEQFF. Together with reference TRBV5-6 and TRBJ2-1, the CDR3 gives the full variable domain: DAGVTQSPTHLIKTRGQQVTLRCSPKSGHDTVSWYQQALGQGPQFIFQYYEEEERQRGNFPDRFSGHQFPNYSSELNVNALLLGDSALYLCASSTKTGEVYNEQFFGPGTRLTVL.